These 29 T cell receptor beta chains originate from one sample sequenced in a study of blood T cells in healthy people across ages. With a J-beta primer mix and a sample-barcoded 5' primer, a second PCR ran 7 to 11 cycles. Each CDR3 protein is one row after TCRdb ran MiXCR on the 5' RACE reads. This table holds fewer than 800,000 distinct CDR3 sequences, around a fifth found once. What was sequenced was blood. Source of these receptors: a man between 65 and 80 years old in good health.

The chain links TRBV20-1 to TRBJ2-7; TRBD2 agrees at 10 bases. CDR1 is DFQATT, CDR2 SNEGSKA, per germline (reference sequence). Trimming cost V 3 bases and J 4 bases; bases outside gene matches: 6. The CDR3 extends over 14 amino acids. DNA for the CDR3: TGCAGTGCTAGTCTGACTAGCGGGCTGTACGAGCAGTACTTC. Translated: CSASLTSGLYEQYF.

The CDR3: CASGTGLNYEQYF. For the CDR3, the DNA is TGTGCCAGCGGAACAGGGCTGAACTACGAGCAGTACTTC. J is TRBJ2-7 and V is TRBV12-3 or TRBV12-4; TRBD1 might be the D (6 bases). V gave up 8 bases and J gave up 3 bases, with 14 bases separating them. The CDR3 covers 13 residues.

This clonotype was seen at least ten times. The chain employs TRBV7-3 and TRBJ2-1; the D gene is possibly TRBD1 (6 bases). V was trimmed by 4 bases and J by 0 bases, leaving 10 bases between them. The germline gives CDR1 SGHTA, CDR2 FQGTGA. The CDR3 extends over 15 amino acids. This CDR3 reads CASSSIQGSYNEQFF. The CDR3 bases are TGTGCCAGCAGCTCCATACAGGGCTCCTACAATGAGCAGTTCTTC.

The sample holds a few counts of this clonotype. The rearrangement joins TRBV29-1 to TRBJ2-1, with D possibly matching TRBD2 (5 bases). V shed 4 bases and J shed 1 base, with 8 bases lying between them. This CDR3 is built from 13 residues. Germline V gene sequence: CDR1 SQVTM, CDR2 ANQGSEA. CDR3 residues: CSVGADSYNEQFF. The CDR3, as DNA: TGCAGCGTTGGAGCGGATTCCTACAATGAGCAGTTCTTC.

In this sample, this clonotype turned up a few times. The chain has TRBV28 and TRBJ1-1; D is perhaps TRBD1 (6 bases). With 5 bases removed from V and 4 bases from J, the gap between germline ends came to 17 bases. CDR1 and CDR2 from the germline V gene are MDHEN and SYDVKM. The CDR3 sequence is 15 residues long. The DNA for the CDR3 is TGTGCCAGCAGTCCCATACAGGGTAAACGCACTGAAGCTTTCTTT. Translated: CASSPIQGKRTEAFF.

This chain joins TRBV6-5 and TRBJ2-7; the match to TRBD1 covers 12 bases. The V gene end was trimmed by 4 bases and the J gene end by 3 bases; junction bases not matched to a gene: 4. Germline CDR1 reads MNHEY; CDR2 reads SVGAGI. This CDR3 region has 15 residues. CDR3 in DNA: TGTGCCAGCAGTTTCCGGGACAGGGGGCTCTACGAGCAGTACTTC. It translates to CASSFRDRGLYEQYF.

The rearrangement uses TRBV7-2 and TRBJ2-5, with 8 bases matching TRBD1. The CDR3 loop spans 14 amino acids. Germline V gives CDR1 SGHTA, CDR2 FQGNSA. The V and J ends lost 4 bases and 11 bases, in that order; junction bases with no gene match: 12. The CDR3 region has the DNA TGTGCCAGCAGCTGGACAGGGAACAGCTACAAGCAGTACTTC. Its translation is CASSWTGNSYKQYF.

The sample holds a few counts of this clonotype. This chain connects TRBV7-6 to TRBJ1-2; unclear D gene. Germline CDR1 reads SGHVS; CDR2 reads FNYEAQ. This CDR3 region has 16 residues. Trimming took 0 bases from V and 3 from J, leaving 14 bases between them. Here the CDR3 DNA reads TGTGCCAGCAGCTTAGCACCGGGATCGGTCGACTATGGCTACACCTTC. Translation: CASSLAPGSVDYGYTF.

This clonotype was recorded at least ten times. This rearrangement joins TRBV5-1 to TRBJ2-2, with no clear D. V was cut by 5 bases and J by 0 bases, with 11 bases left in between. Germline V CDR1 and CDR2: SGHRS, YFSETQ. The CDR3 is made up of 15 amino acids. CDR3 coding DNA: TGCGCCAGCAGGCCTATCCAAACGAACACCGGGGAGCTGTTTTTT. This gives the protein CASRPIQTNTGELFF.

This clonotype was observed a handful of times. The chain links TRBV11-2 to TRBJ2-1; D might be TRBD2 (6 bases). The CDR3 contains 15 residues. V gave up 1 base and J gave up 4 bases, with 11 bases separating them. Germline V gene sequence: CDR1 SGHAT, CDR2 FQNNGV. The CDR3 DNA reads as TGTGCCAGCAGCTTAGTAGCGGAGGATTACAATGAGCAGTTCTTC. Its translation is CASSLVAEDYNEQFF.

This clonotype was detected a few times. The chain is built from TRBV7-2 and TRBJ2-7, with D uncertain. CDR1 is SGHTA, CDR2 FQGNSA, per germline. Trimming cost V 3 bases and J 4 bases, with 13 bases left between them. This CDR3 region has 14 residues. This CDR3 reads CASSLPQVAYEQYF. The CDR3 DNA reads TGTGCCAGCAGCTTGCCTCAGGTTGCTTACGAGCAGTACTTC.

Only a few counts were recorded for this clonotype. V and J are TRBV12-3 or TRBV12-4 and TRBJ2-6; 7 bases map to TRBD1. With V trimmed by 4 bases and J by 0 bases, 3 bases remained unmatched. The CDR3 extends over 16 amino acids. The CDR3: CASSWDSYSGANVLTF. In nucleotides, the CDR3 is TGTGCCAGCAGTTGGGACAGCTACTCTGGGGCCAACGTCCTGACTTTC.

This sequence joins TRBV2 and TRBJ1-1; perhaps TRBD1 as D (5 bases). Germline V gene data show CDR1 as SNHLY and CDR2 as FYNNEI. The ends were cut back, 7 bases at V and 6 bases at J, with 18 bases in the middle. The CDR3 length is 14 residues. CDR3 amino acids: CASMDQGRVSEAFF. The CDR3, as DNA: TGTGCCAGCATGGACCAGGGCAGGGTATCTGAAGCTTTCTTT.

The gene calls are TRBV30 and TRBJ2-2, with a possible D match to TRBD1 (6 bases). This CDR3 has 16 amino acids. V lost 3 bases, J lost 0 bases, and 14 bases lay in between. Germline CDR1 reads GTSNPN; CDR2 reads SVGIG (reference sequence). Here the CDR3 DNA reads TGTGCCTGGAGAGGGAAACAGGGCACGAACACCGGGGAGCTGTTTTTT. It encodes CAWRGKQGTNTGELFF.

The rearrangement joins TRBV20-1 to TRBJ2-5; no firm D call. The ends were cut back, 3 bases at V and 3 bases at J, with 5 bases in the middle. Germline CDR1 and CDR2: DFQATT and SNEGSKA (reference sequence). The CDR3 consists of 11 residues. The CDR3 sequence is CSARGKETQYF. CDR3 nucleotides: TGCAGTGCTAGGGGAAAAGAGACCCAGTACTTC.

Many counts were recorded for this clonotype. CDR3 sequence: CASSQTGTASYNEQFF. The DNA of the CDR3 is TGTGCCAGCAGCCAAACCGGGACAGCCTCCTACAATGAGCAGTTCTTC. The chain uses TRBV11-3 and TRBJ2-1, with 7 bases that match TRBD1. From germline, CDR1 is SGHNT and CDR2 YENEEA. This CDR3 is 16 amino acids long. The trim removed 5 bases at V and 0 bases at J, leaving 7 bases unmatched.

This rearrangement joins TRBV6-1 to TRBJ1-1; 9 bases match TRBD1. CDR1 and CDR2 from the germline V gene are MNHNS and SASEGT. V was clipped by 3 bases and J by 1 base; unmatched bases: 9. The CDR3 is 17 residues long. As DNA, the CDR3 is TGTGCCAGCAGTGATCCAAACAGGGGGCAGTGGAACACTGAAGCTTTCTTT. Amino acids: CASSDPNRGQWNTEAFF.

This clonotype was picked up a small number of times. V usage is TRBV5-1 and J usage is TRBJ2-5; no reliable D call. With the DNA end fitting TRBJ2-7 better, the J assignment may be wrong. CDR1 is SGHRS and CDR2 is YFSETQ in the germline V gene. This CDR3 is 14 amino acids long. CDR3 DNA sequence: TGCGCCAGCAGCTTGGCCCCGAGAGATGGCGAGCAGTACTTC. Protein: CASSLAPRDGEQYF.

V gene TRBV7-9 combines with J gene TRBJ2-1, with 10 bases matching TRBD1. V was pared by 4 bases and J by 7 bases, with 7 bases of the junction left unmatched. The CDR3 is made up of 15 amino acids. CDR1 is SEHNR and CDR2 is FQNEAQ in the germline V gene (reference sequence). In nucleotides, the CDR3 is TGTGCCAGCAGCTGGGGGACAGGGGAAGAGAATGAGCAGTTCTTC. It encodes CASSWGTGEENEQFF.

This clonotype was picked up a small number of times. This sequence joins TRBV29-1 and TRBJ2-5; possibly TRBD1 or TRBD2 for D (5 bases each). TRBJ2-7 matches the DNA end more closely, so the J call is doubtful. This CDR3 is built from 11 residues. Germline loops: CDR1 SQVTM, CDR2 ANQGSEA. CDR3 sequence: CSGIRGGEQYF. In nucleotides, the CDR3 is TGCAGCGGGATTCGGGGCGGCGAGCAGTACTTC.

The J gene is TRBJ2-5, the V gene TRBV5-1, with TRBD1 matching 7 bases. Germline V gene lookup returns CDR1 SGHRS and CDR2 YFSETQ. The CDR3 is 14 amino acids. V was clipped by 3 bases and J by 5 bases; unmatched bases: 7. The CDR3 DNA is TGCGCCAGCAGCTCTGGGACAGCAGTGGAGACCCAGTACTTC. Its protein product is CASSSGTAVETQYF.

This clonotype was observed a handful of times. The J gene is TRBJ2-7, the V gene TRBV3-1; D not certain. The germline gives CDR1 LGHDT, CDR2 YNNKEL (reference sequence). The V end lost 1 base, the J end lost 0 bases, and 4 bases lay between the germline ends. This CDR3 contains 13 residues. Written as DNA, the CDR3 is TGTGCCAGCAGCCAAGGAGTCTCCTACGAGCAGTACTTC. Translation: CASSQGVSYEQYF.

The genes are TRBV20-1 and TRBJ1-2; 7 bases are shared with TRBD1. Germline V CDR1 and CDR2: DFQATT, SNEGSKA (reference sequence). Trimming took 2 bases from V and 3 from J; bases not matched to a gene: 12. This CDR3 spans 16 amino acids. Here the CDR3 reads CSARNQRQGMDYGYTF. CDR3 nucleotides: TGCAGTGCTAGAAACCAAAGACAGGGTATGGACTATGGCTACACCTTC.

This rearrangement joins TRBV15 to TRBJ1-1, with D unclear. Trimming left V 5 bases short and J 1 base short, with 8 bases between. The CDR3 is made up of 13 amino acids. The germline CDR1 and CDR2 sequences are LNHNV and YYDKDF (reference sequence). The DNA of the CDR3 is TGTGCCACCAGCGGACTAAAGAACACTGAAGCTTTCTTT. Translating gives CATSGLKNTEAFF.

This chain joins TRBV19 and TRBJ2-6, with D unclear. Between the trimmed V and J ends, which lost 7 bases and 0 bases, there was a span of 10 bases. The CDR3 runs to 15 residues. CDR1 is LNHDA, CDR2 SQIVND, per germline (reference sequence). The CDR3, as DNA: TGTGCCAGTACTAACCTCGCCTCTGGGGCCAACGTCCTGACTTTC. It yields the protein CASTNLASGANVLTF.

This clonotype was detected many times. This sequence joins TRBV6-5 and TRBJ2-7, with 8 positions matching TRBD2. Germline V CDR1 and CDR2: MNHEY, SVGAGI. After removal of 4 bases from V and 5 bases from J, the junction contained 19 bases not matched to a gene. CDR3 size: 18 residues. This chain's CDR3 is CASSSNLAGHPFRHEQYF. The DNA for the CDR3 is TGTGCCAGCAGTTCCAATCTAGCGGGCCATCCCTTTCGCCACGAGCAGTACTTC.

This clonotype was recorded once. The junction and the germline gene differ at one end; a read error may be behind it. The chain employs TRBV12-3 or TRBV12-4 and TRBJ2-3; possible D gene TRBD2, 6 bases. The CDR3 totals 16 residues. This chain's CDR3 is CASTSSRLVGVDTQYF. The CDR3 bases are TGTGCCAGCACTTCTTCGAGACTAGTGGGAGTAGATACGCAATATTTT.

This sequence joins TRBV20-1 and TRBJ2-7, with unresolved D. The CDR3 is made up of 14 amino acids. The germline V gene has CDR1 DFQATT and CDR2 SNEGSKA (reference sequence). V lost 4 bases and J lost 0, with 13 bases in between. As DNA, the CDR3 is TGCAGTGCTATGAGTGGGTCCAGCTCCTACGAGCAGTACTTC. Protein: CSAMSGSSSYEQYF.

The chain employs TRBV9 and TRBJ1-6, with 10 bases matching TRBD1. This CDR3 comprises 14 residues. V lost 4 bases, J lost 12 bases, and 7 bases stayed unmatched. From germline, CDR1 is SGDLS and CDR2 YYNGEE. This chain's CDR3 is CASSFGQGDLPLHF. In DNA form, the CDR3 reads TGTGCCAGCAGCTTCGGACAGGGGGATTTACCCCTCCACTTT.